The clone carrying this T cell receptor (beta chain) occurred a few times. The antigen remains undetermined. Using its own MiXCR run on the 5' RACE reads, TCRdb lists one record per CDR3 protein. This sample has some 41,000 distinct CDR3 sequences, with around 7% found just once. These data are taken from a study of spatial heterogeneity in lung cancer. Study-wide background: There were consistently more beta-chain sequences detected than alpha-chain sequences. Study-level results: Ubiquitous expanded tumor TCRs were observed in blood more at resection than follow-up.

Trimming removed 4 bases from V and 5 bases from J; junction bases left unmatched: 4. Germline V CDR1 and CDR2: SGHTA, FQGNSA. This CDR3 has 13 residues. Time point reported: sample taken at primary tumor resection. Unsorted samples of tumor, nontumor lung or frozen PBMC had their whole RNA sequenced. The receptor was isolated from a female donor with early-stage non-small cell lung cancer. The source was PBMCs, collected at surgery. This sequence joins TRBV7-2 and TRBJ2-5, with 7 bases that match TRBD2. The CDR3 region has the DNA TGTGCCAGCAGCTGGGACTATCAGGAGACCCAGTACTTC. Translation gives CASSWDYQETQYF.